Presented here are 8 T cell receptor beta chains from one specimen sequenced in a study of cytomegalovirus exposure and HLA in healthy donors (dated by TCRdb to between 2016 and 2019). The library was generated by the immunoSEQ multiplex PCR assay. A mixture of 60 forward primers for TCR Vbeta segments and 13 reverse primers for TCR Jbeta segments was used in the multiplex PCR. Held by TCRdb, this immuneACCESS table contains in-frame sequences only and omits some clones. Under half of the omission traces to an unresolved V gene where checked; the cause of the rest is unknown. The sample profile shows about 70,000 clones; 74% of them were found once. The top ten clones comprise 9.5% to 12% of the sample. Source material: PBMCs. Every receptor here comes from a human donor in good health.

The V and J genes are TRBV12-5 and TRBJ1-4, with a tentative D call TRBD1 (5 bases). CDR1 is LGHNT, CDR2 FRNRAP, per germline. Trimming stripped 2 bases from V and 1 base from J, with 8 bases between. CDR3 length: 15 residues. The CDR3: CASGLSRVTNEKLFF. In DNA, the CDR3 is TGTGCTAGTGGTTTGTCCAGGGTAACTAATGAAAAACTGTTTTTT. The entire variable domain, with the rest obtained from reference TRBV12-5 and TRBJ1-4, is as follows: DARVTQTPRHKVTEMGQEVTMRCQPILGHNTVFWYRQTMMQGLELLAYFRNRAPLDDSGMPKDRFSAEMPDATLATLKIQPSEPRDSAVYFCASGLSRVTNEKLFFGSGTQLSVL.

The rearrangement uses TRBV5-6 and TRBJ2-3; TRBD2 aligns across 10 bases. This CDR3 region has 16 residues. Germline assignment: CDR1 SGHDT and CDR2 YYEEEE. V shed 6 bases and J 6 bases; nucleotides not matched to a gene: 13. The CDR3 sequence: CASTRGSGRAADTQYF. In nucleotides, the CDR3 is TGTGCCAGCACCCGTGGGAGCGGGAGGGCCGCGGATACGCAGTATTTT.

CDR3 DNA sequence: TGCAGTGCTAGAGCTCCCTCTCTCTACACCTTC. Protein product: CSARAPSLYTF. The V gene is TRBV20-1, the J gene TRBJ1-2; D is uncertain. The V gene's germline CDR1 is DFQATT and CDR2 SNEGSKA (reference sequence). This CDR3 comprises 11 residues. Trimming left V 1 base short and J 10 bases short, with 10 bases between.

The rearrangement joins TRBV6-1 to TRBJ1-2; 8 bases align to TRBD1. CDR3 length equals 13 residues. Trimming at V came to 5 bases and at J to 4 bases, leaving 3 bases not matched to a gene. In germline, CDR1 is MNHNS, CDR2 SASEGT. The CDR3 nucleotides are TGTGCCAGCAGTAGAACAGGGGGCTATGGCTACACCTTC. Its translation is CASSRTGGYGYTF.

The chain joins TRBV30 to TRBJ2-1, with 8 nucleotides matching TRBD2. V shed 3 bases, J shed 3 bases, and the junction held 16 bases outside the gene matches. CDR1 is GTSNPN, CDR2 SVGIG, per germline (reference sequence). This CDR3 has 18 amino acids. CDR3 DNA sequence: TGTGCCTGGAGAAAAACACTAAGCGGGAGTGGGAACTACAATGAGCAGTTCTTC. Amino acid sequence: CAWRKTLSGSGNYNEQFF. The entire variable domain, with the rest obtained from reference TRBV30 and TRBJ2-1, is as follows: SQTIHQWPATLVQPVGSPLSLECTVEGTSNPNLYWYRQAAGRGLQLLFYSVGIGQISSEVPQNLSASRPQDRQFILSSKKLLLSDSGFYLCAWRKTLSGSGNYNEQFFGPGTRLTVL.

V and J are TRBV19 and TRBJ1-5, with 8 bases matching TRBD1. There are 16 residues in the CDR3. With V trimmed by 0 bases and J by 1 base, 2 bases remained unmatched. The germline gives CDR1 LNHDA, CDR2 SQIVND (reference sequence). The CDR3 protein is CASSIETGASNQPQHF. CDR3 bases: TGTGCCAGTAGTATAGAGACAGGGGCGAGCAATCAGCCCCAGCATTTT.

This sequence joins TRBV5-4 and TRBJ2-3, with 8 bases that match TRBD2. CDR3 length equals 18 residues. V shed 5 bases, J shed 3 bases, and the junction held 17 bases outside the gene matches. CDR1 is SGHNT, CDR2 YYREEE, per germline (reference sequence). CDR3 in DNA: TGTGCCAGCAGTTTTCCTGGGTTGGGTAGCGGGGTGACAGATACGCAGTATTTT. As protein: CASSFPGLGSGVTDTQYF.

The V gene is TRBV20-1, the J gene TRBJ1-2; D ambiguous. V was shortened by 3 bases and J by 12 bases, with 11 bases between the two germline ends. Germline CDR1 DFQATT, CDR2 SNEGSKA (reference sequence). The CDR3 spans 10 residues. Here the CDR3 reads CSARASRDTF. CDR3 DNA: TGCAGTGCTAGGGCCTCGAGGGACACCTTC.